A selection of T cell receptor beta chains follows, all from one sample in a study of T-cell reconstitution after alpha-beta-depleted transplantation in children. One entry per CDR3 protein, called by TCRdb with MiXCR from the PCR reads. The sample yields approximately 240,000 distinct CDR3 sequences, 9% to 10% seen once. Specimen: PBMCs from the stem cell graft donor, collected from the stem cell graft. The receptor set was obtained from a human donor who donated a stem cell graft to a child with SCID. Each CDR3 is given with its conserved first and last residue. Each record gives: clone size, V gene, D gene, J gene, CDR3 DNA, CDR3 protein. The D gene is left open where the match is weak. Expanded clones are given a class, and other clones once, few, many or no size at all.

clone_size: many
v_call: TRBV20-1
d_call: TRBD1
j_call: TRBJ2-7
cdr3_nt: TGCAGTGCTAGACCATCGACAGGGTCCGAGCAGTACTTC
cdr3_aa: CSARPSTGSEQYF

clone_size: many
v_call: TRBV27
d_call: .
j_call: TRBJ1-1
cdr3_nt: TGTGCCAGCTCTCCAAGGGGGGGCATCGTGAACACTGAAGCTTTCTTT
cdr3_aa: CASSPRGGIVNTEAFF

clone_size: many
v_call: TRBV20-1
d_call: .
j_call: TRBJ1-2
cdr3_nt: TGCAGTGCTAGGGATACAGGGCTCGGCTACACCTTC
cdr3_aa: CSARDTGLGYTF

clone_size: many
v_call: TRBV7-9
d_call: .
j_call: TRBJ1-1
cdr3_nt: TGTGCCAGCAGCTTAGCTAAGAACACTGAAGCTTTCTTT
cdr3_aa: CASSLAKNTEAFF

clone_size: few
v_call: TRBV15
d_call: TRBD1
j_call: TRBJ2-7
cdr3_nt: TGTGCCACCAGCAGAGATCGACAGGGGTACGAGCAGTACTTC
cdr3_aa: CATSRDRQGYEQYF

clone_size: once
v_call: TRBV29-1
d_call: .
j_call: TRBJ2-1
cdr3_nt: TGCAGCGTTCAAGAGTACGGGTTCAACAATGAGCAGTTCTTC
cdr3_aa: CSVQEYGFNNEQFF

clone_size: many
v_call: TRBV5-1
d_call: .
j_call: TRBJ1-1
cdr3_nt: TGCGCCAGCAGCCTTTCCGTGGTCAAGGATTGCTGCGCTTTCTTT
cdr3_aa: CASSLSVVKDCCAFF

clone_size: many
v_call: TRBV11-2
d_call: TRBD1
j_call: TRBJ1-6
cdr3_nt: TGTGCCAGCAGCTCAGACAGGGGAAATTCACCCCTCCACTTT
cdr3_aa: CASSSDRGNSPLHF

clone_size: many
v_call: TRBV10-3
d_call: .
j_call: TRBJ2-3
cdr3_nt: TGTGCCATCAGTGGAAGGGCTAGTCTTGGTATTAGCACAGATACGCAGTATTTT
cdr3_aa: CAISGRASLGISTDTQYF

clone_size: many
v_call: TRBV5-1
d_call: .
j_call: TRBJ1-1
cdr3_nt: TGCGCCAGCAGCCTCTTAGTGACGGCAACGGGGACTGAAGCTTTCTTT
cdr3_aa: CASSLLVTATGTEAFF

clone_size: many
v_call: TRBV5-1
d_call: .
j_call: TRBJ1-1
cdr3_nt: TGCGCCAGCAGCTGGGACGGAATGAACACTGAAGCTTTCTTT
cdr3_aa: CASSWDGMNTEAFF

clone_size: many
v_call: TRBV2
d_call: .
j_call: TRBJ2-7
cdr3_nt: TGTGCCAGCAGCGTCAAAGCAGGCGAGCAGTACTTC
cdr3_aa: CASSVKAGEQYF

clone_size: .
v_call: TRBV5-1
d_call: TRBD1
j_call: TRBJ1-2
cdr3_nt: TGCGCCAGCAGACCCGGGACAGGTGCTAACTATGGCTACACCTTC
cdr3_aa: CASRPGTGANYGYTF